This T cell receptor (beta chain) was profiled in a study of shared clonotypes between healthy human individuals. Using immunoSEQ multiplex PCR, the repertoire was profiled, and TCRdb retains in-frame clones only, with some absent. The sample lists some 2.3 million clones, roughly 93% occurring once. Germline V lookup: CDR1 MGHRA, CDR2 YSYEKL. CDR3 length equals 19 residues. Losses at the gene ends were 6 bases for V and 0 bases for J; bases not matched to a gene: 14. Overall study findings and caveats: Non-shared clonotypes were found to have lower generation probabilities than the clonotypes that were shared by all four of the sorted-subset donors.

With regard to this clone: Its antigen is unknown.

The sequence was obtained from a man aged 18 to 35 in good health. Some clones in this sample may be carry-over from other donors' samples. The chain couples TRBV4-1 to TRBJ2-1, with 10 bases fitting TRBD2. Sequencing used naive CD4+ T cells from PBMCs. The subset is: CD45RA+ positively selected. The CDR3 nucleotides are TGCGCCAGCAGACATCGGGTACTAGCGGGAAATATCTCCTACAATGAGCAGTTCTTC. Its translation is CASRHRVLAGNISYNEQFF.